Listed below are T cell receptor beta chains from one sample, sequenced in a study of regulatory T cells in long-lasting Graves disease. Using its own MiXCR run on the multiplex PCR reads, TCRdb lists one record per CDR3 protein. The sample holds some 490,000 distinct CDR3 sequences; around 12% are singletons and the top ten take around 10%. The same data also went into a second study, on T cells in Graves' hyperthyroidism and ophthalmopathy.

Here the sequenced sample was peripheral blood mononuclear cells (PBMCs), taken at new diagnosis, from a patient treated with antithyroid drugs. The receptors shown here come from a woman in her twenties or thirties with Graves disease. CDR3s include the opening cysteine and the closing phenylalanine or tryptophan. A D gene is named only where the DNA matches it firmly. Clone size is not always given. Where it is, it says once, few, many or a class for expanded clones.

many,TRBD1,TRBV28,TRBJ2-7,CASSDGQGRNEQYF,TGTGCCAGCAGCGATGGACAGGGTCGCAACGAGCAGTACTTC
many,.,TRBV5-1,TRBJ2-7,CASSLGTRRSSTLSYEQYF,TGCGCCAGCAGCTTGGGTACCCGACGTAGCTCAACCTTAAGCTACGAGCAGTACTTC
many,TRBD2,TRBV6-5,TRBJ2-1,CASSYTRLAANNEQFF,TGTGCCAGCAGTTACACGAGACTAGCGGCTAACAATGAGCAGTTCTTC
.,TRBD2,TRBV5-6,TRBJ2-2,CASSTKLAGATGELFF,TGTGCCAGCAGCACCAAACTAGCGGGAGCCACCGGGGAGCTGTTTTTT
many,TRBD2,TRBV10-2,TRBJ2-1,CASRAGVSYNEQFF,TGCGCCAGCAGGGCGGGAGTGAGCTACAATGAGCAGTTCTTC
many,TRBD2,TRBV11-2,TRBJ2-3,CASNKASGRVWDTQYF,TGTGCCAGCAACAAAGCTAGCGGGAGGGTATGGGATACGCAGTATTTT
many,.,TRBV27,TRBJ1-1,CASSLLAGRGRTGTEAFF,TGTGCCAGCAGTTTGTTAGCGGGGAGGGGACGAACCGGGACAGAAGCTTTCTTT
few,TRBD1,TRBV4-1,TRBJ2-7,CASSPGQGPSYEQYF,TGCGCCAGCAGCCCGGGACAGGGTCCCTCCTACGAGCAGTACTTC
few,TRBD1,TRBV19,TRBJ1-2,CASADRGSYGYTF,TGTGCCAGTGCCGACAGGGGATCCTATGGCTACACCTTC
few,.,TRBV5-1,TRBJ1-6,CASSLGQGASYNSPLHF,TGCGCCAGCAGCCTGGGGCAGGGCGCCTCCTATAATTCACCCCTCCACTTT
many,.,TRBV15,TRBJ1-6,CATSREGDLHYSPLHF,TGTGCCACCAGCAGAGAGGGGGACCTTCATTATTCACCCCTCCACTTT
many,.,TRBV28,TRBJ2-7,CASSLYEQYF,TGTGCCAGCAGTCTTTACGAGCAGTACTTC
many,TRBD1,TRBV6-1,TRBJ2-5,CASSVRDSKETQYF,TGTGCCAGCAGCGTTCGGGACAGCAAAGAGACCCAGTACTTC
many,TRBD1,TRBV29-1,TRBJ2-5,CSAGDRSETQYF,TGCAGCGCCGGGGACAGGAGCGAGACCCAGTACTTC
many,.,TRBV5-1,TRBJ1-5,CASSPTTGHYPQPQHF,TGCGCCAGCAGCCCGACGACAGGTCACTATCCGCAGCCCCAGCATTTT
many,.,TRBV18,TRBJ2-3,CASSRGPQTDTQYF,TGTGCCAGCTCACGGGGGCCTCAGACAGATACGCAGTATTTT
many,TRBD1,TRBV5-1,TRBJ1-2,CASSTQTGNYGYTF,TGCGCCAGCAGCACCCAGACAGGGAACTATGGCTACACCTTC
many,TRBD1,TRBV29-1,TRBJ2-1,CSVRAPGTGTYNEQFF,TGCAGCGTTAGGGCCCCCGGGACAGGGACCTACAATGAGCAGTTCTTC
many,TRBD2,TRBV7-2,TRBJ2-7,CASSFDRDYYEQYF,TGTGCCAGCAGCTTCGACCGGGACTATTACGAGCAGTACTTC
.,.,TRBV6-1,TRBJ1-2,CASSPMGGSYGYTF,TGTGCCAGCAGTCCCATGGGGGGATCCTATGGCTACACCTTC
many,.,TRBV7-9,TRBJ1-1,CASSLEVGTEAFF,TGTGCCAGCAGCTTAGAGGTGGGCACTGAAGCTTTCTTT
.,TRBD2,TRBV11-2,TRBJ2-7,CASSPRVAGPDEQYF,TGTGCCAGCAGCCCCCGGGTAGCGGGCCCGGACGAGCAGTACTTC
.,.,TRBV15,TRBJ2-1,CATSRTRYNEQFF,TGTGCCACCAGCAGAACTCGATACAATGAGCAGTTCTTC
.,.,TRBV28,TRBJ1-2,CASSFSRDNYGYTF,TGTGCCAGCAGTTTCTCCAGAGATAACTATGGCTACACCTTC
.,.,TRBV9,TRBJ1-3,CASSVDGWDTIYF,TGTGCCAGCAGCGTAGATGGTTGGGACACCATATATTTT
many,TRBD1,TRBV7-9,TRBJ2-2,CASSSMDRVIGELFF,TGTGCCAGCAGCTCCATGGACAGGGTGATCGGGGAGCTGTTTTTT
many,.,TRBV12-3/TRBV12-4,TRBJ2-2,CASTGDSANTGELFF,TGTGCCAGCACCGGGGACTCCGCGAACACCGGGGAGCTGTTTTTT
.,.,TRBV20-1,TRBJ2-5,CSARPGEETQYF,TGCAGTGCCCGTCCGGGGGAAGAGACCCAGTACTTC
many,TRBD1,TRBV7-2,TRBJ1-4,CASSFDRGDEKLFF,TGTGCCAGCAGCTTCGACAGGGGTGATGAAAAACTGTTTTTT
.,.,TRBV12-3/TRBV12-4,TRBJ1-2,CASSIVEGPPNYGYTF,TGTGCCAGCAGTATCGTCGAGGGCCCTCCTAACTATGGCTACACCTTC
many,.,TRBV11-2,TRBJ2-1,CASSLLNEQFF,TGTGCCAGCAGCTTACTTAATGAGCAGTTCTTC
many,.,TRBV13,TRBJ1-1,CASSSRAGRAEAFF,TGTGCCAGCAGCTCCAGGGCAGGGCGCGCTGAAGCTTTCTTT
many,.,TRBV27,TRBJ2-1,CASRGGASARSEQFF,TGTGCCAGCAGGGGGGGGGCTAGCGCAAGGTCAGAGCAGTTCTTC
few,TRBD1,TRBV7-8,TRBJ2-7,CASSLQGRGLGEQYF,TGTGCCAGCAGCCTCCAGGGCAGGGGGCTGGGGGAGCAGTACTTC
many,.,TRBV7-2,TRBJ2-5,CASSLGAQETQYF,TGTGCCAGCAGCTTAGGGGCTCAAGAGACCCAGTACTTC
many,.,TRBV2,TRBJ1-5,CASSENSNQPQHF,TGTGCCAGCAGTGAAAATAGCAATCAGCCCCAGCATTTT
many,TRBD2,TRBV11-2,TRBJ2-3,CASSFLAGSTDTQYF,TGTGCCAGCAGCTTTTTAGCGGGCAGCACAGATACGCAGTATTTT
many,TRBD2,TRBV7-2,TRBJ2-7,CASSYREGRYEQYF,TGTGCCAGCAGCTATCGGGAGGGCCGCTACGAGCAGTACTTC
many,.,TRBV2,TRBJ1-5,CASSRHMNQPQHF,TGTGCCAGCAGCCGGCACATGAATCAGCCCCAGCATTTT
few,TRBD1,TRBV19,TRBJ2-1,CASRRGQGYNEQFF,TGTGCCAGTAGGCGGGGACAGGGTTACAATGAGCAGTTCTTC
many,TRBD2,TRBV27,TRBJ2-7,CASSPYLTSGRAGGSYEQYF,TGTGCCAGCAGTCCCTACCTAACTAGCGGGAGGGCCGGGGGCTCCTACGAGCAGTACTTC
.,TRBD1,TRBV9,TRBJ1-3,CASSAQTGTDTIYF,TGTGCCAGCAGCGCACAGACAGGGACCGACACCATATATTTT
many,.,TRBV2,TRBJ1-3,CASSRYRTVSGNTIYF,TGTGCCAGCAGTCGATACCGGACAGTCTCTGGAAACACCATATATTTT
many,TRBD1,TRBV20-1,TRBJ2-3,CSARGRQGMISTDTQYF,TGCAGTGCTAGAGGCCGACAGGGGATGATAAGCACAGATACGCAGTATTTT